This T cell receptor (beta chain) was captured by sequencing in a study of T cells in Graves' hyperthyroidism and ophthalmopathy. The source material, RNA transcripts, was used to amplify TCR beta CDR3 regions. The HTBI primer set was used in a first-round RT-PCR of the TCR CDR3. MiXCR, run by TCRdb on the multiplex PCR reads, gives a single entry per CDR3 protein. The table has fewer than 650,000 distinct CDR3 sequences, roughly 15% seen once. Patients were excluded because of uncontrolled infection, other autoimmune disease, pregnancy or lactation. Each diagnosis was grounded in clinical symptoms, serum thyroxine and TRAb, thyroid ultrasound, and orbital computed tomography. The PBMCs were sourced from fresh peripheral blood (about 10 ml). This clonotype was observed a few times. Its antigen is undetermined. Study-wide results and limits: Blood shared most expanded thyroid clonotypes above 0.001.

CDR1 LNHDA and CDR2 SQIVND come from the germline V gene (reference sequence). This CDR3 has 15 residues. V was pared by 6 bases and J by 10 bases, with 12 bases of the junction left unmatched. V and J are TRBV19 and TRBJ2-5, with 12 positions matching TRBD2. The sample was blood. The sequence derives from a woman between 35 and 50 years old with Graves' ophthalmopathy. This CDR3 reads CASRPGTSGQLNQYF. The DNA of the CDR3 is TGTGCCAGTAGGCCTGGGACTAGCGGGCAGTTGAACCAGTACTTC.